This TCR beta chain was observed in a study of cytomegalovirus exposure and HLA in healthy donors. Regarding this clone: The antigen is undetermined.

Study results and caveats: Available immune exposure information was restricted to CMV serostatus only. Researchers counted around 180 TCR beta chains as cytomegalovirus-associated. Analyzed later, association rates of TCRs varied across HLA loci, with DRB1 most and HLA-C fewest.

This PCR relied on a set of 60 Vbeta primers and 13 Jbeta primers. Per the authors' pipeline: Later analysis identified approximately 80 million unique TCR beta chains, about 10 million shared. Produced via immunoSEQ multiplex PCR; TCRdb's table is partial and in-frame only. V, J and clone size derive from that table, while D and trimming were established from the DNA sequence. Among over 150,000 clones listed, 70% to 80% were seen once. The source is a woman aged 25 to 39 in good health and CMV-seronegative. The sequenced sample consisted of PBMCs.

CDR3 loop: CASSSGDPNVEKLFF. Here the CDR3 DNA reads TGTGCCAGCAGCTCGGGTGACCCTAACGTGGAAAAACTGTTTTTT. The chain employs TRBV11-1 and TRBJ1-4, with D uncertain. In germline, CDR1 is SGHAT, CDR2 FQDESV (reference sequence). CDR3 length: 15 residues. Deletions cut 4 bases from V and 8 bases from J, with 17 bases between.